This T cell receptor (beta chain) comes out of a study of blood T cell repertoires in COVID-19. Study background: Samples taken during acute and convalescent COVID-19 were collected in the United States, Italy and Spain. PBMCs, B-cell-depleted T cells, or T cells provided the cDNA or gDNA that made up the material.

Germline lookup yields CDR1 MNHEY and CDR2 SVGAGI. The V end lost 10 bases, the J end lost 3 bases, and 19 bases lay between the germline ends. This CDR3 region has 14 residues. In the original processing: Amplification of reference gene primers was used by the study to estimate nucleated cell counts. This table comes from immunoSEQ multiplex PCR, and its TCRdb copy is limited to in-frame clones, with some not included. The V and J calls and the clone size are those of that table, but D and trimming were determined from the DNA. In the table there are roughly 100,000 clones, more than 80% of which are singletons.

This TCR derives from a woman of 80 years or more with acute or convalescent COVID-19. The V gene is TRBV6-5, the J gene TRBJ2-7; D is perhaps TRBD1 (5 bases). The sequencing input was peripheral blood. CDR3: CATRDSTLNYEQYF. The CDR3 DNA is TGTGCCACCAGAGACAGTACCCTTAACTACGAGCAGTACTTC.